This TCR beta chain derives from a study of PD-1 blockade in classical Hodgkin lymphoma. Study information: Patients were infused with nivolumab 3 mg/kg every 2 weeks. Study results and caveats: Newly diagnosed and completely responding patients shared comparable baseline diversity. It was CD4+ TCR diversity, not CD8+, that rose significantly by C4D1.

Sequenced by immunoSEQ multiplex PCR; TCRdb stores in-frame clones only, minus some. Seen here are about 93,000 clones, 75% to 85% observed once, and the top ten hold around 17%. A word on this clone: Its antigen is not known.

The length of the CDR3 is 20 residues. From germline, CDR1 is SNHLY and CDR2 FYNNEI. Losses at the gene ends were 6 bases for V and 0 bases for J; bases not matched to a gene: 20. Brentuximab vedotin exposure varied, and every patient relapsed after autologous stem cell transplantation. Best outcomes ranged across complete response, partial response and progressive disease. This receptor was taken from a human donor with classical Hodgkin lymphoma. The sequencing here drew on peripheral blood mononuclear cells (PBMCs), taken before the second cycle of nivolumab. The gene calls are TRBV2 and TRBJ2-3, with 8 nucleotides matching TRBD2. In DNA form, the CDR3 reads TGTGCCAGCAGCCTGGGGCAGGGGACTAGATCTTCTGTTAGCACAGATACGCAGTATTTT. This encodes CASSLGQGTRSSVSTDTQYF. The full variable domain, with the rest looked up from reference TRBV2 and TRBJ2-3, is EPEVTQTPSHQVTQMGQEVILRCVPISNHLYFYWYRQILGQKVEFLVSFYNNEISEKSEIFDDQFSVERPDGSNFTLKIRSTKLEDSAMYFCASSLGQGTRSSVSTDTQYFGPGTRLTVL.